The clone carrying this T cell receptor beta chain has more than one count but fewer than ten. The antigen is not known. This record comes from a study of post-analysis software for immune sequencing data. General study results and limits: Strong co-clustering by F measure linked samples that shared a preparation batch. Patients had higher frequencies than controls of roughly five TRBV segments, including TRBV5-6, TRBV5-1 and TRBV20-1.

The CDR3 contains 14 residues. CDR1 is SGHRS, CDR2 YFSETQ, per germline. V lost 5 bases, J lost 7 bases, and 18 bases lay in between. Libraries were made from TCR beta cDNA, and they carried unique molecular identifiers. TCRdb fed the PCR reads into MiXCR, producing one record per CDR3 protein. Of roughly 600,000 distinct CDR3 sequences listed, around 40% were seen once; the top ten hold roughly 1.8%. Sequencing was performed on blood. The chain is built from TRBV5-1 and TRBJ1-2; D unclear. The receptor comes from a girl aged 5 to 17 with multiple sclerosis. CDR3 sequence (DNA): TGCGCCAGCAGTGAGGAGGGTGGATCTGGTGGCTACACCTTC. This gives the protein CASSEEGGSGGYTF.